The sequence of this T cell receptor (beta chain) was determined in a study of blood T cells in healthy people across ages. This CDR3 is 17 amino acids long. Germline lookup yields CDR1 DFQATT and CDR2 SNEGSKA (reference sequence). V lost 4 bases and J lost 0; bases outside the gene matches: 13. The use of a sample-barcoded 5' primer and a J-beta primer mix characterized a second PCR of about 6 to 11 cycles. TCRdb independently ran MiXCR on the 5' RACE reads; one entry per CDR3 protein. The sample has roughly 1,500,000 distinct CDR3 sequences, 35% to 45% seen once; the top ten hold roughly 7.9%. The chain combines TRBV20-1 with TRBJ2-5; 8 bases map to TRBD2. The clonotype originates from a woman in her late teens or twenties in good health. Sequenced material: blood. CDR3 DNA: TGCAGTGCTATATCCACTAGCGGAGGAACCTACCAAGAGACCCAGTACTTC. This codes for CSAISTSGGTYQETQYF.